A selection of T cell receptor beta chains follows, all from one sample in a study of CD8 T cells in ankylosing spondylitis. Using its own MiXCR run on the 5' RACE reads, TCRdb lists one record per CDR3 protein. The sample consists of around 770,000 distinct CDR3 sequences, approximately 12% of them appearing once. Material: blood, either unsorted or a sorted T cell fraction (not recorded which). The receptor source for this set is a male donor with ankylosing spondylitis. The CDR3 runs from the conserved cysteine through the conserved F or W. The D gene is left open where the match is weak. The listing skips clone size in some rows; elsewhere it reads once, few, many or a size class.

CDR3aa	CDR3nt	j_gene	v_gene	abundance	d_gene
CASRDRVGTYEQYF	TGTGCCAGCAGAGACAGGGTTGGGACCTACGAGCAGTACTTC	TRBJ2-7	TRBV6-1	many	TRBD1
CASSQVTAGGFSYNEQFF	TGCGCCAGCAGCCAAGTGACAGCGGGGGGATTCTCCTACAATGAGCAGTTCTTC	TRBJ2-1	TRBV4-3	NA	TRBD2
CASSAGVRRAQYF	TGTGCCAGCAGTGCGGGAGTTCGGAGGGCCCAGTACTTC	TRBJ2-5	TRBV12-3/TRBV12-4	many	TRBD2
CASSPFTGTQYF	TGTGCCAGCAGTCCTTTCACGGGTACGCAGTATTTT	TRBJ2-3	TRBV6-5	NA	NA
CASRYGTITGELFF	TGTGCCAGCAGGTACGGGACGATCACCGGGGAGCTGTTTTTT	TRBJ2-2	TRBV7-9	NA	NA
CASSTQKRGNEQFF	TGTGCCAGCAGCACACAAAAGCGGGGCAATGAGCAGTTCTTC	TRBJ2-1	TRBV9	few	TRBD2
CASLKRGQAWGNDEQFF	TGTGCCAGCCTCAAACGAGGACAGGCCTGGGGCAACGATGAGCAGTTCTTC	TRBJ2-1	TRBV11-2	NA	TRBD1
CASSPAQTQETQYF	TGCGCCAGCAGCCCTGCGCAGACCCAAGAGACCCAGTACTTC	TRBJ2-5	TRBV5-1	NA	NA
CASRLTGANYGYTF	TGTGCCAGCAGATTGACAGGTGCTAACTATGGCTACACCTTC	TRBJ1-2	TRBV6-1	many	NA
CSARARTGHPDQPQHF	TGCAGTGCTAGAGCCAGGACAGGACATCCCGATCAGCCCCAGCATTTT	TRBJ1-5	TRBV20-1	few	TRBD1
CASSLAVGSRSYNEQFF	TGTGCCAGCAGCTTAGCAGTCGGGAGTAGGTCCTACAATGAGCAGTTCTTC	TRBJ2-1	TRBV11-1	many	NA
CASSWGRGRISLAETQYF	TGCGCCAGCAGCTGGGGGCGGGGCAGAATTTCCCTTGCGGAGACCCAGTACTTC	TRBJ2-5	TRBV5-1	few	NA
CASSWDREDTQYF	TGTGCCAGCAGTTGGGACAGGGAAGATACGCAGTATTTT	TRBJ2-3	TRBV12-3/TRBV12-4	NA	TRBD1
CSAPGDLNTGELFF	TGCAGTGCCCCAGGGGACCTGAACACCGGGGAGCTGTTTTTT	TRBJ2-2	TRBV20-1	NA	NA
CASSPPFRTQYF	TGTGCCAGCAGTCCTCCGTTTCGGACCCAGTACTTC	TRBJ2-5	TRBV12-3/TRBV12-4	NA	NA
CATSRDHGQAYEQYF	TGTGCCACCAGCAGAGATCATGGACAGGCCTACGAGCAGTACTTC	TRBJ2-7	TRBV15	few	TRBD1
CASSLAVGSWETQYF	TGTGCTAGCAGCTTAGCCGTCGGTAGCTGGGAGACCCAGTACTTC	TRBJ2-5	TRBV7-7	few	NA
CSVGQGGVTDTQYF	TGCAGCGTTGGACAGGGGGGGGTCACAGATACGCAGTATTTT	TRBJ2-3	TRBV29-1	many	TRBD1